This T cell receptor beta chain was observed in a study of CD8 T cells in Susac syndrome (dated by TCRdb to between 2018 and 2021). Notes on the research overall: Among the sequenced Susac syndrome patients, about 6 had clinically active disease and eight were in clinical remission. At the time of blood withdrawal, Susac syndrome patients were either therapy-naive, taking corticosteroids (with some also receiving IVIg), or on IVIg alone. Repertoire sequencing was used to test whether CD8+ T cell activation and differentiation in Susac syndrome was antigen driven.

V lost 2 bases and J lost 6 bases; the stretch between them is 11 bases long. Sequences GTSNPN (CDR1) and SVGIG (CDR2) are obtained from the germline V gene (reference sequence). The CDR3 spans 13 residues, from the cysteine through the phenylalanine. The sequence is cut down to CDR3 DNA, 39 bases in frame from base 1. Peripheral blood CD8+ and CD4+ T cells from healthy donors, Susac syndrome patients and multiple sclerosis patients were profiled using high-throughput TCR beta sequencing. The Susac syndrome patients fulfilled recently defined diagnostic criteria for either definite or probable disease. CD8+ TEMRA cells were enriched by FACS, while bulk CD8+ and CD4+ T cells were purified by magnetic negative isolation. Blood was drawn into EDTA tubes, processed within 24 hours, and PBMCs were isolated by density gradient centrifugation. PBMCs destined for TCR sequencing were cryopreserved in liquid nitrogen and later thawed in a 37 °C water bath. A purity of at least 90% was achieved for sorted or isolated CD4+, CD8+ and CD8+ TEMRA cells.

RNA was extracted using the RNeasy kit, and about 0.5 to 1 microgram was reverse transcribed with random hexamers. The immunoSEQ multiplex PCR assay, covering 54 Vbeta and 13 Jbeta segments, was used to amplify TCR beta CDR3 regions. To correct PCR amplification bias, a synthetic template baseline was used for both primer optimization and computational correction. As for the authors' bioinformatics: Reads were annotated to V, D and J genes according to IMGT and were analyzed with immunoSEQ Analyzer, with only productive sequences retained. Clonality was calculated as one minus the Shannon entropy normalized by log2 of the number of productive unique sequences. For each patient and control, public and private clones were evaluated among the 100 most prevalent clones. A clone was defined as Susac-specific if it was absent from the healthy and MS cohorts, from around 960 published viral clones and from other ImmuneACCESS disease sequences. TCRdb reran the public reads through fastp at Q25 and MiXCR, keeping productive beta chains. Here each entry gathers all rows of one CDR3 protein and keeps the most common genes and DNA. These V and J calls originate from TCRdb's pipeline instead of the authors' own analysis. The sample table contains tens of thousands of distinct CDR3 sequences; only one count was recorded for roughly 94% of them. 0.3% to 0.35% of the sample is in the top ten clones.

What the study reported, not specific to this receptor: No clonal expansion was detected in the CD4+ T cell repertoire of Susac syndrome patients. The number of individuals in the TCR sequencing and HLA analysis was recognized as being relatively small.

Comments on this clonotype: Its binding antigen is unknown. Base quality data are lacking; no much larger clone is found one base away.

The sample consisted of CD4+ T cells from PBMCs. The receptor was derived from a human donor with Susac syndrome. The rearranged chain carries TRBV30 and TRBJ1-5; the D region possibly corresponds to TRBD1 (5 bases align). The DNA sequence reads TGTGCCTGGAGTTCCCAGGGAGGTCAGCCCCAGCATTTT. The translation is CAWSSQGGQPQHF.